The 7 T cell receptor beta chains given below trace back to one sample, sequenced in a study of T-cell memory formation after mild COVID-19. MiXCR, run by TCRdb on the 5' RACE reads, gives a single entry per CDR3 protein. Of around 320,000 distinct CDR3 sequences in the sample, over 25% were seen once. Specimen: PBMCs or a T cell subset sorted from them (not recorded which). These receptors came from an adult woman who had mild COVID-19 (a few samples of this study predate the infection). Cell type and time point are not known.

V gene TRBV4-3 combines with J gene TRBJ1-1, with D unresolved. This CDR3 region has 14 residues. The germline CDR1 and CDR2 sequences are LGHNA and YSLEER. Trimming removed 2 bases from V and 0 bases from J, with 7 bases in between. The DNA of the CDR3 is TGCGCCAGCAGCCAATTTATAGTGAACACTGAAGCTTTCTTT. This gives the protein CASSQFIVNTEAFF.

The CDR3 here is CASTSTGSTEAFF. CDR3 sequence (DNA): TGTGCCAGTACCTCGACAGGGTCCACTGAAGCTTTCTTT. V gene TRBV19 combines with J gene TRBJ1-1; TRBD1 aligns across 7 bases. In germline, CDR1 is LNHDA, CDR2 SQIVND (reference sequence). V was clipped by 7 bases and J by 4 bases; unmatched bases: 6. CDR3 size: 13 residues.

The sample holds a few counts of this clonotype. This rearrangement joins TRBV9 to TRBJ2-1; 8 nucleotides align to TRBD2. The length of the CDR3 is 14 residues. J lost 10 bases, V lost 0 bases, and 6 bases had no gene match. The germline gives CDR1 SGDLS, CDR2 YYNGEE. The CDR3 reads CASSVGSAGEEQFF. In DNA form, the CDR3 reads TGTGCCAGCAGCGTAGGGTCAGCGGGAGAAGAGCAGTTCTTC.

The chain is built from TRBV12-3 or TRBV12-4 and TRBJ2-7; TRBD2 aligns across 11 bases. This CDR3 is 15 amino acids long. The V gene end was trimmed by 7 bases and the J gene end by 2 bases; junction bases not matched to a gene: 7. The CDR3 here is CASTPGLAETYEQYF. The CDR3, as DNA: TGTGCCAGCACCCCGGGACTAGCGGAGACCTACGAGCAGTACTTC.

The V gene is TRBV7-9, the J gene TRBJ1-6, with D unresolved. The germline V gene encodes CDR1 SEHNR and CDR2 FQNEAQ (reference sequence). Trimming stripped 1 base from V and 10 bases from J, with 14 bases between. The CDR3 contains 15 residues. DNA for the CDR3: TGTGCCAGCAGCTTAGGGTCGGGAGAGAGATCACCCCTCCACTTT. Amino acid sequence: CASSLGSGERSPLHF.

Only a few counts were recorded for this clonotype. This rearrangement joins TRBV5-4 to TRBJ2-3, with 13 bases lining up with TRBD2. Germline V lookup: CDR1 SGHNT, CDR2 YYREEE (reference sequence). The CDR3 length is 19 residues. The ends lost 2 bases at V and 2 bases at J; junction bases unmatched: 11. CDR3: CASSFSLGLAGATTDTQYF. As DNA, the CDR3 is TGTGCCAGCAGCTTTAGCTTAGGACTAGCGGGAGCCACCACAGATACGCAGTATTTT.

The chain employs TRBV29-1 and TRBJ2-5, with a weak D call TRBD1 (6 bases). Germline-derived CDR1 and CDR2 are SQVTM and ANQGSEA. The V gene lost 0 bases and the J gene lost 5 bases, with 16 bases spanning the gap. The CDR3 is made up of 15 amino acids. In DNA, the CDR3 is TGCAGCGTTGAAGACCGGGCCTCCCAGGGGGAGACCCAGTACTTC. Protein product: CSVEDRASQGETQYF. Full variable domain (missing parts from reference TRBV29-1 and TRBJ2-5): SAVISQKPSRDICQRGTSLTIQCQVDSQVTMMFWYRQQPGQSLTLIATANQGSEATYESGFVIDKFPISRPNLTFSTLTVSNMSPEDSSIYLCSVEDRASQGETQYFGPGTRLLVL.